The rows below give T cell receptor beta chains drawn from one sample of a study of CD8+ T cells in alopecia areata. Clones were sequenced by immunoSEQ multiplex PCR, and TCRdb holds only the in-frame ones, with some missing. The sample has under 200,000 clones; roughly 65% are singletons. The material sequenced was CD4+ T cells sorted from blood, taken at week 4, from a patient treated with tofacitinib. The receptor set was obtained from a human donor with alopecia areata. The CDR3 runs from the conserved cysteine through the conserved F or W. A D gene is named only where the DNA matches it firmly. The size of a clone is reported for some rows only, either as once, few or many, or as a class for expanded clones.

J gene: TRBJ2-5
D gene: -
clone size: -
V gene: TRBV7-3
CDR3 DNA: TGTGCCAGCAGCCTAGGGGATGGGGGACGAGAGACCCAGTACTTC
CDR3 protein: CASSLGDGGRETQYF

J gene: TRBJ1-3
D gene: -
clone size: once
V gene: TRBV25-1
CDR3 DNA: TGTGCCAGCAGTACACGACAGGGAAACACCATATATTTT
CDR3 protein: CASSTRQGNTIYF

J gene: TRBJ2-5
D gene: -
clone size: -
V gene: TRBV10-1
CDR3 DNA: TGCGCCAGCAGTGAAGACCCCGTGAGGGAGACCCAGTACTTC
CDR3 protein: CASSEDPVRETQYF

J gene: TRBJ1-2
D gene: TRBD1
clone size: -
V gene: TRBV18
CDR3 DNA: TGTGCCAGCTCACCACCGGGACAGGCCAACTATGGCTACACCTTC
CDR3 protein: CASSPPGQANYGYTF

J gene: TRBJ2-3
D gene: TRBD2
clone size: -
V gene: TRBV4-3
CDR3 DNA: TGCGCCAGCAGCCGGAGCGGGGGGAGAGATACGCAGTATTTT
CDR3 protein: CASSRSGGRDTQYF

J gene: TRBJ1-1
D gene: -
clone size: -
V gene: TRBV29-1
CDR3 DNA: TGCAGCGTTGTTGCAGGGGCTGAAGCTTTCTTT
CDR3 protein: CSVVAGAEAFF

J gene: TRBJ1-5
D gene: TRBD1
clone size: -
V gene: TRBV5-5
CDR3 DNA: TGTGCCAGCAGCCTGGGGACAGGGGGCTTAAGGCAGCCCCAGCATTTT
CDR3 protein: CASSLGTGGLRQPQHF

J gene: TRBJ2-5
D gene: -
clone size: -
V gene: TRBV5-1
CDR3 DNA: TGCGCCAGCAGTAGCCGGGGGCAAATGTCCCAGTACTTC
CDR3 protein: CASSSRGQMSQYF

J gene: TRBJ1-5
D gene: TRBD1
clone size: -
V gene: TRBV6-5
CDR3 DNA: TGTGCCAGCAGTCGCCGGGACAGGAATCAGCCCCAGCATTTT
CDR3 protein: CASSRRDRNQPQHF

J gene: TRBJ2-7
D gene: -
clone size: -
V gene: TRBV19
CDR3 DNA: TGTGCCTCGGGCCATTCAGTCTACGAGCAGTACTTC
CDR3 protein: CASGHSVYEQYF

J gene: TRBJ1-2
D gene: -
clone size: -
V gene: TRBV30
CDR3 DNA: TGTGCCTGGAGTATCCCCCGATCGCTCACCCATGGCTACACCTTC
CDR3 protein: CAWSIPRSLTHGYTF

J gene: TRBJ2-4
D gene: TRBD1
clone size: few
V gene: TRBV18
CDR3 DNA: TGTGCCAGCTCACCATCAGGGACAGGGGGCCTGAACATTCAGTACTTC
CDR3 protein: CASSPSGTGGLNIQYF

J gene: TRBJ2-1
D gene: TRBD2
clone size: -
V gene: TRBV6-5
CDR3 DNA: TGTGCCAGCACCGACGGGGGACTACCTAACAATGAGCAGTTCTTC
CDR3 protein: CASTDGGLPNNEQFF

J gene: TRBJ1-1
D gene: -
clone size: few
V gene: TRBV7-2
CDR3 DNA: TGTGCCAGCAGCTTAGGAGGGGTCATGAACACTGAAGCTTTCTTT
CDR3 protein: CASSLGGVMNTEAFF

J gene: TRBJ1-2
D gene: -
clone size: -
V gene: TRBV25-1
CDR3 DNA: TGTGCCAGCAGTGCTTGGCAGGGCTACACCTTC
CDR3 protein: CASSAWQGYTF

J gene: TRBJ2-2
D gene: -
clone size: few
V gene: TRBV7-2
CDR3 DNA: TGTGCCAGCAGCTTAATGTCGGGGAACACCGGGGAGCTGTTTTTT
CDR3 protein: CASSLMSGNTGELFF

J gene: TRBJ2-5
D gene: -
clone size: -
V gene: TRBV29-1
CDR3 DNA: TGCAGCGTTGAAGATGGGGAGACCCAGTACTTC
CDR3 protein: CSVEDGETQYF

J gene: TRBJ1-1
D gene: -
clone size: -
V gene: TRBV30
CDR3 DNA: TGTGCCTGGAGTGTACTGGGTATGAACACTGAAGCTTTCTTT
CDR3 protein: CAWSVLGMNTEAFF

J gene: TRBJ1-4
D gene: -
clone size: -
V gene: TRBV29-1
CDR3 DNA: TGCAGCGTTGAGGCCGACAGTGAAAAACTGTTTTTT
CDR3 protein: CSVEADSEKLFF

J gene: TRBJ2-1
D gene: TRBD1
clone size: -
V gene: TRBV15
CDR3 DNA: TGTGCCACCAGCGCCGATTACAGGGGTGGGCAGTTCTTC
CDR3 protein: CATSADYRGGQFF

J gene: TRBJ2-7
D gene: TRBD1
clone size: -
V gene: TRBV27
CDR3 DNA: TGTGCCAGCAGCCCGGACAGGGGGTACGAGCAGTACTTC
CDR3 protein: CASSPDRGYEQYF

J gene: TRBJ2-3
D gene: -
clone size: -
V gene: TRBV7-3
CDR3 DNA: TGTGCCAGCAGCTTAATGGGGAAACCAGATACGCAGTATTTT
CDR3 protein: CASSLMGKPDTQYF

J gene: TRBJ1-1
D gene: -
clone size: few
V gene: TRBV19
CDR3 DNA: TGTGCCAGTAGTGTAAAGGCCGCGTCTCCTGAAGCTTTCTTT
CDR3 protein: CASSVKAASPEAFF

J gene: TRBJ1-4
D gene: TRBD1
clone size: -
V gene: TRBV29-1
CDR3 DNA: TGCAGCGCGACCGGGACAGGGAACGAAAAACTGTTTTTT
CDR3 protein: CSATGTGNEKLFF

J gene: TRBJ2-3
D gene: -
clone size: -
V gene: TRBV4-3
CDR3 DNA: TGCGCCAGCAGCCTACGAGACTCAGATACGCAGTATTTT
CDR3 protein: CASSLRDSDTQYF

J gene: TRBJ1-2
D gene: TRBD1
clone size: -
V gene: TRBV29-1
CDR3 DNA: TGCAGCGTGCTGACAGGGGGTGGCTATGGCTACACCTTC
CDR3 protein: CSVLTGGGYGYTF

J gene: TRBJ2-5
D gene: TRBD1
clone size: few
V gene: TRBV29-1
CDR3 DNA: TGCAGCGTTGCTCCGGGGACAGGGGAGACCCAGTACTTC
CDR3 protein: CSVAPGTGETQYF